The subject of this entry is one TCR beta chain. Its antigen is still unknown. Germline CDR1 SGHNT, CDR2 YENEEA. Trimming cost V 5 bases and J 5 bases, with 13 bases left between them. The CDR3 consists of 14 residues. The sample belongs to a study of T cells after yellow fever vaccination. Study-wide results and caveats: Clones from primary vaccination mostly reappeared after the booster (roughly 97% CD4, about 85% CD8).

The TCR cDNA carried a universal primer site and UMIs from 5'RACE template switching. MiXCR, run by TCRdb on the 5' RACE reads, gives a single entry per CDR3 protein. The data contain 200,000 to 300,000 distinct CDR3 sequences, approximately 13% of them singletons. The sequence derives from a man aged 30-40 years who received the YFV17D yellow fever vaccine. The chain combines TRBV11-3 with TRBJ2-1; D tentatively reads TRBD1 or TRBD2 (5 bases each). Sequencing used CD4+ T cells sorted from PBMCs, obtained 45 days after the yellow fever booster vaccination. The CDR3 protein is CASSRVGDDNEQFF. CDR3 DNA sequence: TGTGCCAGCAGCCGGGTGGGGGACGACAATGAGCAGTTCTTC.